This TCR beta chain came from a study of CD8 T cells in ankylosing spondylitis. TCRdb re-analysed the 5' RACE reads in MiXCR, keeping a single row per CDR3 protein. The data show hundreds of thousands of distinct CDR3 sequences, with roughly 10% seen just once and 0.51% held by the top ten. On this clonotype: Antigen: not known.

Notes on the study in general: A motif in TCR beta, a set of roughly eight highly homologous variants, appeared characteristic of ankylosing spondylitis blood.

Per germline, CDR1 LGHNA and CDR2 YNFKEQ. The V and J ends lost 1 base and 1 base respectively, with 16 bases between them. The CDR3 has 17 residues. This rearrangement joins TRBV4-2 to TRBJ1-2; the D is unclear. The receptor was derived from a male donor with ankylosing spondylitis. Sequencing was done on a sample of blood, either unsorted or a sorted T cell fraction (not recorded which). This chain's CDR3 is CASSQVGSWEGNYGYTF. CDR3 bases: TGTGCCAGCAGCCAAGTGGGATCTTGGGAGGGTAACTATGGCTACACCTTC.